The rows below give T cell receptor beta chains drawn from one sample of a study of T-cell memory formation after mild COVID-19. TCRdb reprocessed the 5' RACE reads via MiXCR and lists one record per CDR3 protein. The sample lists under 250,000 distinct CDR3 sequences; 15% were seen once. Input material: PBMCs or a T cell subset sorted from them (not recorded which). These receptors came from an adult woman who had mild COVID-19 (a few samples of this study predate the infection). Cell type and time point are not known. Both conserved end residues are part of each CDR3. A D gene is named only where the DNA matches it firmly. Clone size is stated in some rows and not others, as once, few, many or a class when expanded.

CASSPGIGQETQYF	TGTGCCAGCAGCCCAGGGATAGGCCAAGAGACCCAGTACTTC	many	-	TRBJ2-5	TRBV7-9	14
CASSQEVPGGGTDTQYF	TGCGCCAGCAGCCAAGAGGTCCCAGGGGGCGGCACAGATACGCAGTATTTT	-	TRBD1	TRBJ2-3	TRBV4-3	17
CASSDRLREAFF	TGTGCCAGCAGCGACCGTTTAAGGGAAGCTTTCTTT	-	-	TRBJ1-1	TRBV6-1	12
CATRSGGRAYNEQFF	TGTGCCACCAGATCAGGCGGGAGGGCCTACAATGAGCAGTTCTTC	-	TRBD2	TRBJ2-1	TRBV24-1	15
CSVEEGGQGWGETQYF	TGCAGCGTTGAAGAAGGAGGACAGGGCTGGGGAGAGACCCAGTACTTC	-	TRBD1	TRBJ2-5	TRBV29-1	16
CASSARAAGNNEQFF	TGTGCCAGCAGCGCCCGGGCAGCGGGGAACAATGAGCAGTTCTTC	few	TRBD2	TRBJ2-1	TRBV12-3/TRBV12-4	15
CASSFDRQAYNEQFF	TGTGCCAGCAGCTTTGATCGGCAGGCTTACAATGAGCAGTTCTTC	-	-	TRBJ2-1	TRBV7-3	15
CASSSRLAGHTDTQYF	TGTGCCAGCAGCTCTAGACTAGCGGGACACACAGATACGCAGTATTTT	many	TRBD2	TRBJ2-3	TRBV5-4	16
CAWSVSRRYTEAFF	TGTGCCTGGAGTGTTAGCCGGAGGTACACTGAAGCTTTCTTT	few	-	TRBJ1-1	TRBV30	14
CASSSQGGTTDTQYF	TGTGCCAGCAGCTCACAGGGGGGGACGACAGATACGCAGTATTTT	-	-	TRBJ2-3	TRBV6-6	15
CASSSEGGRTEAFF	TGTGCCAGCAGTTCTGAGGGGGGGAGAACTGAAGCTTTCTTT	-	-	TRBJ1-1	TRBV12-3/TRBV12-4	14
CASSVDRGLNTEAFF	TGTGCCAGCTCAGTTGACAGGGGATTGAACACTGAAGCTTTCTTT	-	TRBD1	TRBJ1-1	TRBV18	15
CSARRTGSNQPQHF	TGCAGTGCTAGGCGGACAGGCAGCAATCAGCCCCAGCATTTT	few	TRBD1	TRBJ1-5	TRBV20-1	14
CASRRNGQDQPQHF	TGTGCCAGCCGGCGCAACGGACAGGATCAGCCCCAGCATTTT	-	TRBD1	TRBJ1-5	TRBV25-1	14
CASSHRESSTQYF	TGTGCCAGCAGTCATAGAGAGAGTAGTACGCAGTATTTT	-	-	TRBJ2-3	TRBV6-2/TRBV6-3	13
CASIRDPNTEAFF	TGTGCCAGCATACGGGACCCGAACACTGAAGCTTTCTTT	-	-	TRBJ1-1	TRBV6-5	13
CASSQGGNQPQHF	TGTGCCAGCAGTCAGGGAGGCAATCAGCCCCAGCATTTT	many	-	TRBJ1-5	TRBV3-1	13
CSVVKPSDTEAFF	TGCAGCGTTGTTAAACCGTCGGACACTGAAGCTTTCTTT	-	-	TRBJ1-1	TRBV29-1	13
CASSPYIDSPLHF	TGTGCCAGCAGTCCATACATAGATTCACCCCTCCACTTT	few	-	TRBJ1-6	TRBV25-1	13
CASSVGDYEQYF	TGTGCCAGCAGCGTGGGTGACTACGAGCAGTACTTC	-	-	TRBJ2-7	TRBV11-2	12
CASSPVPPYEQYF	TGTGCCAGCAGTCCCGTCCCGCCCTACGAGCAGTACTTC	few	-	TRBJ2-7	TRBV12-3/TRBV12-4	13
CASSQGRHSREQFF	TGTGCCAGCAGCCAAGGGAGGCACAGTCGGGAGCAGTTCTTC	many	-	TRBJ2-1	TRBV3-1	14
CASSQGGGGGHYEQYF	TGCGCCAGCAGCCAAGGAGGAGGAGGGGGCCACTACGAGCAGTACTTC	-	-	TRBJ2-7	TRBV10-2	16
CASSGSTGGGTQYF	TGCGCCAGCAGCGGTTCGACTGGGGGGGGGACGCAGTATTTT	-	TRBD2	TRBJ2-3	TRBV5-1	14
CASSVRGDVSEQYF	TGTGCCAGCAGCGTAAGGGGAGACGTAAGCGAGCAGTACTTC	few	-	TRBJ2-7	TRBV9	14
CASSFGSSGVETQYF	TGCGCCAGCAGCTTCGGTTCTAGCGGGGTGGAGACCCAGTACTTC	-	TRBD2	TRBJ2-5	TRBV5-1	15
CSASLLVTQVDTQYF	TGCAGTGCTAGTTTACTAGTGACCCAGGTAGATACGCAGTATTTT	-	-	TRBJ2-3	TRBV20-1	15
CASSLEGWGEADTQYF	TGTGCCAGCAGCTTAGAAGGCTGGGGGGAAGCAGATACGCAGTATTTT	few	-	TRBJ2-3	TRBV11-3	16
CASSSGTVPAGYTF	TGTGCCAGCAGTTCGGGGACAGTGCCCGCCGGCTACACCTTC	-	TRBD1	TRBJ1-2	TRBV6-5	14
CASSRRGINYNEQFF	TGCGCCAGCAGTCGTCGCGGGATTAACTACAATGAGCAGTTCTTC	-	-	TRBJ2-1	TRBV23-1	15
CASSGAGGALETQYF	TGTGCCAGCTCTGGGGCGGGAGGGGCTCTAGAGACCCAGTACTTC	-	TRBD2	TRBJ2-5	TRBV12-3/TRBV12-4	15
CASSERQGTEAFF	TGTGCCAGCAGTGAACGCCAGGGAACTGAAGCTTTCTTT	-	-	TRBJ1-1	TRBV6-1	13
CASSGDLTREKLFF	TGTGCCAGCAGCGGGGACCTAACCCGGGAAAAACTGTTTTTT	-	-	TRBJ1-4	TRBV2	14